Below, 30 T cell receptor beta chains from the same sample are listed, as sequenced in a study of blood T cell repertoires in COVID-19. Repertoires were generated with immunoSEQ multiplex PCR, while TCRdb's copy carries only in-frame clones and drops some. The sample records some 90,000 clones, 90% being singletons. The sample was peripheral blood. These receptors were taken from a woman of 80 years or more with active or convalescent COVID-19.

The V call is TRBV2, the J call TRBJ2-1, with D possibly matching TRBD1 (5 bases). The CDR3 is 13 residues long. V was pared by 7 bases and J by 6 bases, with 13 bases between. In germline, CDR1 is SNHLY, CDR2 FYNNEI. The CDR3 nucleotides are TGTGCCAGCACCCTCGACAGCTCCAATGAGCAGTTCTTC. The encoded protein is CASTLDSSNEQFF.

This chain uses TRBV19 with TRBJ1-2; 7 positions agree with TRBD1. Germline V CDR1 and CDR2: LNHDA, SQIVND (reference sequence). J lost 5 bases, V lost 4 bases, and 7 bases had no gene match. The CDR3 contains 14 residues. For the CDR3, the DNA is TGTGCCAGTAGTAGGTCCGACAGGGTGTATGGCTACACCTTC. This translates into CASSRSDRVYGYTF. Drawing the rest from reference TRBV19 and TRBJ1-2, the complete variable domain is DGGITQSPKYLFRKEGQNVTLSCEQNLNHDAMYWYRQDPGQGLRLIYYSQIVNDFQKGDIAEGYSVSREKKESFPLTVTSAQKNPTAFYLCASSRSDRVYGYTFGSGTRLTVV.

The chain couples TRBV3-1 (or the pseudogene TRBV3-2) to TRBJ2-1; D gene unclear. The CDR3 totals 11 residues. Looked up from germline, CDR1 is LGHDT and CDR2 is YNNKEL (reference sequence). The germline V and J ends were trimmed by 6 bases and 7 bases, with 7 bases remaining between them. The DNA of the CDR3 is TGTGCCAGCAGGCGACTGAATGAGCAGTTCTTC. This sequence encodes CASRRLNEQFF.

The rearrangement joins TRBV19 to TRBJ2-7; 8 bases fit TRBD2. The CDR3 is 16 residues long. CDR1 is LNHDA, CDR2 SQIVND, per germline (reference sequence). After removal of 3 bases from V and 4 bases from J, the junction contained 11 bases not matched to a gene. This CDR3 is CASSISSSGKLYEQYF. The CDR3 DNA reads as TGTGCCAGTAGTATTTCCAGTAGCGGGAAGCTGTACGAGCAGTACTTC.

This chain uses TRBV5-1 with TRBJ2-2; D not resolved. V shed 4 bases and J shed 6 bases, with 10 bases lying between them. Looked up from germline, CDR1 is SGHRS and CDR2 is YFSETQ. There are 13 residues in the CDR3. The CDR3 nucleotides are TGCGCCAGCAGCCCTGTTACGGCCGGGGAGCTGTTTTTT. Translation: CASSPVTAGELFF.

The chain is built from TRBV7-2 and TRBJ2-7, with 8 bases fitting TRBD1. This CDR3 comprises 14 residues. Germline CDR1 is SGHTA and CDR2 is FQGNSA. Trimming removed 5 bases from V and 9 bases from J; junction bases left unmatched: 12. CDR3 region: CASSLGTGLRGQYF. Here the CDR3 DNA reads TGTGCCAGCAGCCTCGGGACAGGTTTACGAGGGCAGTACTTC. Full variable domain (missing parts from reference TRBV7-2 and TRBJ2-7): GAGVSQSPSNKVTEKGKDVELRCDPISGHTALYWYRQSLGQGLEFLIYFQGNSAPDKSGLPSDRFSAERTGGSVSTLTIQRTQQEDSAVYLCASSLGTGLRGQYFGPGTRLTVT.

V gene TRBV19 combines with J gene TRBJ1-1, with 8 bases matching TRBD1. The CDR3 length is 13 residues. Trimming at V came to 8 bases and at J to 1 base, leaving 3 bases not matched to a gene. Germline CDR1 reads LNHDA; CDR2 reads SQIVND (reference sequence). CDR3 loop: CASFGTGNTEAFF. The CDR3 DNA sequence: TGTGCCAGTTTTGGGACAGGGAACACTGAAGCTTTCTTT. Full variable domain (rest looked up from reference TRBV19 and TRBJ1-1): DGGITQSPKYLFRKEGQNVTLSCEQNLNHDAMYWYRQDPGQGLRLIYYSQIVNDFQKGDIAEGYSVSREKKESFPLTVTSAQKNPTAFYLCASFGTGNTEAFFGQGTRLTVV.

V is TRBV6-5 and J is TRBJ2-2; the D gene is possibly TRBD1 (6 bases). CDR3 length: 11 residues. The germline CDR1 and CDR2 sequences are MNHEY and SVGAGI. The V end was cut by 9 bases, the J end by 7 bases, with 9 bases between. CDR3 protein: CASQGIGELFF. For the CDR3, the DNA is TGTGCCAGTCAGGGGATCGGGGAGCTGTTTTTT.

V usage is TRBV20-1 and J usage is TRBJ2-3; possibly TRBD2 for D (6 bases). V was clipped by 6 bases and J by 4 bases, with 8 bases between them. Germline CDR1 reads DFQATT; CDR2 reads SNEGSKA (reference sequence). CDR3 length equals 11 residues. Written as DNA, the CDR3 is TGCAGTGCCCAGCGGGCAGATACGCAGTATTTT. Translating it yields CSAQRADTQYF.

The chain recombines TRBV7-9 with TRBJ1-6, with 7 bases that match TRBD1. Unmatched junction bases numbered 4, after V lost 4 bases and J lost 10 bases. The CDR3 has 13 residues. In germline, CDR1 is SEHNR, CDR2 FQNEAQ (reference sequence). CDR3 bases: TGTGCCAGCAGCTCCTACAGGGGATCACCCCTCCACTTT. Amino acid sequence: CASSSYRGSPLHF. Supplemented by reference TRBV7-9 and TRBJ1-6, the full variable domain reads DTGVSQNPRHKITKRGQNVTFRCDPISEHNRLYWYRQTLGQGPEFLTYFQNEAQLEKSRLLSDRFSAERPKGSFSTLEIQRTEQGDSAMYLCASSSYRGSPLHFGNGTRLTVT.

This clone was recorded only once. The chain couples TRBV10-2 to TRBJ1-6; D unresolved. Germline V lookup: CDR1 WSHSY, CDR2 SAAADI. The CDR3 extends over 15 amino acids. V was trimmed by 0 bases and J by 9 bases, leaving 12 bases between them. CDR3 bases: TGCGCCAGCAGTGAGTCCGAGGGTAACGGTTCACCCCTCCACTTT. It is translated as CASSESEGNGSPLHF.

This chain joins TRBV5-4 and TRBJ1-1; the D is unclear. Trimming removed 2 bases from V and 3 bases from J, with 11 bases in between. The germline gives CDR1 SGHNT, CDR2 YYREEE (reference sequence). CDR3 size: 14 residues. The CDR3 DNA is TGTGCCAGCAGCTTAATCGAGAGGGACACTGAAGCTTTCTTT. Translation gives CASSLIERDTEAFF.

The chain recombines TRBV4-2 with TRBJ1-3, with D uncertain. V lost 0 bases and J 0 bases, leaving 12 bases between the germline ends. Germline V gene sequence: CDR1 LGHNA, CDR2 YNFKEQ. The CDR3 sequence is 17 residues long. In DNA, the CDR3 is TGTGCCAGCAGCCAAGATCCCGTGGGCATCTCTGGAAACACCATATATTTT. Encoded protein: CASSQDPVGISGNTIYF.

The chain couples TRBV9 to TRBJ2-7, with D perhaps TRBD1 (6 bases). The germline V and J ends were trimmed by 0 bases and 3 bases, with 10 bases remaining between them. The CDR3 runs to 14 residues. Germline CDR1 is SGDLS and CDR2 is YYNGEE. As DNA, the CDR3 is TGTGCCAGCAGCGTAGGACAGGCACACTACGAGCAGTACTTC. This codes for CASSVGQAHYEQYF.

The genes are TRBV11-3 and TRBJ2-3; D gene ambiguous. From germline, CDR1 is SGHNT and CDR2 YENEEA. V lost 3 bases and J 3 bases, leaving 4 bases between the germline ends. CDR3 length equals 12 residues. CDR3 amino acids: CASSFSTDTQYF. The CDR3 coding sequence is TGTGCCAGCAGCTTTTCTACAGATACGCAGTATTTT.

This clone has only one observation. V usage is TRBV18 and J usage is TRBJ1-1; D possibly corresponds to TRBD1 (6 bases). Trimming cost V 2 bases and J 4 bases, with 11 bases left between them. CDR1 and CDR2 (germline): KGHSH, LQKENI. There are 14 residues in the CDR3. The CDR3, as DNA: TGTGCCAGCTCACCATATCAGGGGAGCACTGAAGCTTTCTTT. Amino acids: CASSPYQGSTEAFF.

The J gene is TRBJ1-5, the V gene TRBV18, with D tentatively TRBD1 (5 bases). This CDR3 comprises 15 residues. Germline V lookup: CDR1 KGHSH, CDR2 LQKENI. The V gene lost 2 bases and the J gene lost 0 bases, with 8 bases spanning the gap. CDR3 residues: CASSPNTGSNQPQHF. The CDR3 nucleotides read TGTGCCAGCTCACCAAATACAGGTAGCAATCAGCCCCAGCATTTT.

The chain links TRBV5-1 to TRBJ2-1, with TRBD1 identical over 8 bases. The CDR3 has 14 residues. V trimming: 0 bases; J trimming: 9 bases; junction bases outside the gene matches: 5. The germline gives CDR1 SGHRS, CDR2 YFSETQ. The CDR3 DNA reads as TGCGCCAGCAGCTTGGGGACAGGGAGATTTGAGCAGTTCTTC. Its protein product is CASSLGTGRFEQFF.

This chain uses TRBV5-1 with TRBJ2-1, with 7 nucleotides matching TRBD1. This CDR3 spans 14 amino acids. Losses at the gene ends were 4 bases for V and 5 bases for J; bases not matched to a gene: 6. Germline loops: CDR1 SGHRS, CDR2 YFSETQ. The CDR3 reads CASSITTGDNEQFF. As DNA, the CDR3 is TGCGCCAGCAGCATAACTACAGGGGACAATGAGCAGTTCTTC.

V is TRBV9 and J is TRBJ1-2, with a possible D match to TRBD1 (5 bases). Germline CDR1 is SGDLS and CDR2 is YYNGEE. Trimming removed 0 bases from V and 6 bases from J, with 12 bases in between. This CDR3 region has 14 residues. CDR3 bases: TGTGCCAGCAGCGTAGGCCGGGGGTTGGATGGCTACACCTTC. It encodes CASSVGRGLDGYTF.

J is TRBJ1-1 and V is TRBV27; 10 nucleotides align to TRBD1. The V gene end was trimmed by 4 bases and the J gene end by 5 bases; junction bases not matched to a gene: 13. This CDR3 has 17 residues. Germline V CDR1 and CDR2: MNHEY, SMNVEV (reference sequence). The CDR3 sequence is CASSSSRDRGLGTEAFF. The CDR3 DNA reads as TGTGCCAGCAGTTCGTCCCGGGACAGGGGTTTGGGTACTGAAGCTTTCTTT.

The chain has TRBV18 and TRBJ2-5, with a weak D call TRBD2 (6 bases). The V gene's germline CDR1 is KGHSH and CDR2 LQKENI. V was trimmed by 2 bases and J by 5 bases, leaving 15 bases between them. This CDR3 has 15 amino acids. CDR3 residues: CASSPFTGSAETQYF. CDR3 sequence (DNA): TGTGCCAGCTCACCATTTACCGGGAGCGCGGAGACCCAGTACTTC.

This clone was picked up one time. The chain's CDR3 is CASATGQGGYGYTF. CDR3 DNA: TGTGCCAGCGCAACGGGACAGGGGGGATATGGCTACACCTTC. V and J are TRBV27 and TRBJ1-2, with TRBD1 identical over 11 bases. Looked up from germline, CDR1 is MNHEY and CDR2 is SMNVEV (reference sequence). The CDR3 spans 14 residues. The trim removed 8 bases at V and 5 bases at J, leaving 7 bases unmatched.

The chain has TRBV18 and TRBJ1-1; D is perhaps TRBD1 (5 bases). Trimming removed 2 bases at V and 4 bases at J, with 11 bases between. Germline V gene lookup returns CDR1 KGHSH and CDR2 LQKENI. CDR3 length equals 14 residues. This CDR3 reads CASSPGGIATEAFF. In DNA form, the CDR3 reads TGTGCCAGCTCACCAGGGGGGATTGCCACTGAAGCTTTCTTT.

This sequence joins TRBV27 and TRBJ2-7, with 9 bases lining up with TRBD1. From germline, CDR1 is MNHEY and CDR2 SMNVEV (reference sequence). This CDR3 comprises 15 residues. With V trimmed by 5 bases and J by 5 bases, 10 bases remained unmatched. The CDR3 is CASSAPGQGRDEQYF. The CDR3 nucleotides are TGTGCCAGCAGTGCGCCGGGACAGGGTCGGGACGAGCAGTACTTC.

This clone was picked up many times. The J gene is TRBJ1-4, the V gene TRBV27, with D perhaps matching TRBD1 (5 bases). The germline V gene encodes CDR1 MNHEY and CDR2 SMNVEV (reference sequence). This CDR3 spans 14 amino acids. Trimming pared 10 bases from V and 5 bases from J, leaving 17 bases between. CDR3 residues: CATGEGWANEKLFF. The CDR3 nucleotides are TGTGCCACCGGGGAGGGGTGGGCGAATGAAAAACTGTTTTTT.

V is TRBV6-5 and J is TRBJ1-4, with D possibly TRBD1 on 5 matching bases. The CDR3 is made up of 13 amino acids. V lost 8 bases and J lost 4, with 11 bases in between. The germline V gene encodes CDR1 MNHEY and CDR2 SVGAGI. CDR3 DNA sequence: TGTGCCAGCTACAGACAGTTTAATGAAAAACTGTTTTTT. Its translation: CASYRQFNEKLFF.

This clone was picked up one time. The chain links TRBV7-9 to TRBJ2-1, with D possibly being TRBD2 (6 bases). The V gene's germline CDR1 is SEHNR and CDR2 FQNEAQ (reference sequence). The CDR3 contains 13 residues. V was pared by 4 bases and J by 9 bases, with 13 bases between. CDR3 loop: CASSSLLAIEQFF. Written as DNA, the CDR3 is TGTGCCAGCAGCTCCCTTCTAGCGATTGAGCAGTTCTTC.

The rearrangement links TRBV7-8 to TRBJ1-5; the match to TRBD1 covers 7 bases. The CDR3 is 16 amino acids. Germline trimming cut 5 bases from V and 4 bases from J; bases unmatched to any gene: 11. Germline assignment: CDR1 SGHVS and CDR2 FQNEAQ. CDR3 nucleotide sequence: TGTGCCAGCAGCGCATACTCCGGGACAGAGAATCAGCCCCAGCATTTT. As protein: CASSAYSGTENQPQHF.

The chain has TRBV19 and TRBJ1-1, with 10 bases lining up with TRBD1. The V segment lost 5 bases and the J segment 1 base; nucleotides outside the gene matches: 4. This CDR3 contains 15 residues. CDR1 LNHDA and CDR2 SQIVND come from the germline V gene (reference sequence). CDR3: CASSPGQGQNTEAFF. The CDR3 region has the DNA TGTGCCAGTAGTCCGGGACAGGGGCAGAACACTGAAGCTTTCTTT.